These 27 T cell receptor beta chains were all obtained from the same sample, sequenced in a study of cytomegalovirus exposure and HLA in healthy donors. Both 60 Vbeta primers and 13 Jbeta primers went into the PCR. Some clones are missing from TCRdb's copy, which holds only in-frame ones; the method was immunoSEQ multiplex PCR. Of about 110,000 clones in the sample, more than 65% are singletons; the top ten hold 4.2%. The specimen sequenced was PBMCs. The origin of the receptors is a male donor in good health and CMV-seronegative.

The chain employs TRBV9 and TRBJ2-5; TRBD1 agrees at 10 bases. The end of the DNA is better explained by TRBJ2-7, so the J call may be wrong. This CDR3 region has 15 residues. Germline V lookup: CDR1 SGDLS, CDR2 YYNGEE. The CDR3 is CASSGGTGDSYEQYF. The CDR3 DNA follows: TGTGCCAGCAGCGGGGGGACAGGGGATTCCTACGAGCAGTACTTC.

The table lists this clone with a few counts. This rearrangement joins TRBV4-1 to TRBJ2-7, with 11 bases matching TRBD2. J gave up 2 bases and V 0 bases, and 9 bases lay outside the gene matches. Germline lookup yields CDR1 MGHRA and CDR2 YSYEKL. CDR3 length equals 18 residues. In DNA form, the CDR3 reads TGCGCCAGCAGCCAAGATTCGTGGCTAGCGGGGGGAGCCTACGAGCAGTACTTC. As protein: CASSQDSWLAGGAYEQYF.

V is TRBV5-1 and J is TRBJ2-2; tentatively, D is TRBD1 (6 bases). The CDR3 consists of 18 residues. Between the trimmed V and J ends, which lost 4 bases and 0 bases, there was a span of 19 bases. Per germline, CDR1 SGHRS and CDR2 YFSETQ. CDR3 residues: CASSQSVLAGANTGELFF. CDR3 in DNA: TGCGCCAGCAGCCAGAGTGTTTTGGCAGGGGCGAACACCGGGGAGCTGTTTTTT.

J is TRBJ2-1 and V is TRBV9; 15 nucleotides line up with TRBD2. This CDR3 has 18 residues. With V trimmed by 0 bases and J by 2 bases, 3 bases remained unmatched. Per the germline V gene, CDR1 is SGDLS and CDR2 is YYNGEE. CDR3 bases: TGTGCCAGCAGCGTAGGGACTAGCGGGAGGGCCGCCTACAATGAGCAGTTCTTC. Its translation is CASSVGTSGRAAYNEQFF.

This clone was seen a handful of times. This chain joins TRBV6-6 and TRBJ2-5, with a tentative D call TRBD1 (5 bases). The V and J ends lost 5 bases and 3 bases respectively, with 7 bases between them. The germline gives CDR1 MNHNY, CDR2 SVGAGI (reference sequence). This CDR3 has 12 residues. The CDR3 bases are TGTGCCAGCAGTCTGACAGAAGAGACCCAGTACTTC. Translating gives CASSLTEETQYF.

The chain recombines TRBV19 with TRBJ2-7; 7 nucleotides match TRBD2. This CDR3 is built from 17 residues. V was pared by 3 bases and J by 0 bases, with 11 bases of the junction left unmatched. Germline V lookup: CDR1 LNHDA, CDR2 SQIVND (reference sequence). The CDR3 is CASSIALLAHFSYEQYF. In DNA, the CDR3 is TGTGCCAGTAGTATTGCCTTACTAGCGCATTTCTCCTACGAGCAGTACTTC.

This clone was found a few times. The V gene is TRBV5-1, the J gene TRBJ2-5; TRBD2 might be the D (5 bases). Germline assignment: CDR1 SGHRS and CDR2 YFSETQ. V shed 3 bases and J shed 7 bases, with 16 bases lying between them. This CDR3 has 14 residues. This CDR3 reads CASSSDSPFGTQYF. DNA for the CDR3: TGCGCCAGCAGCTCGGACTCCCCCTTCGGGACCCAGTACTTC. Complete variable domain (other parts from reference TRBV5-1 and TRBJ2-5): KAGVTQTPRYLIKTRGQQVTLSCSPISGHRSVSWYQQTPGQGLQFLFEYFSETQRNKGNFPGRFSGRQFSNSRSEMNVSTLELGDSALYLCASSSDSPFGTQYFGPGTRLLVL.

The DNA for the CDR3 is TGTGCCAGCAGTGAGGTCGGACTAGCGGGAGGCACCAGCTCCTACAATGAGCAGTTCTTC. Translating gives CASSEVGLAGGTSSYNEQFF. V is TRBV2 and J is TRBJ2-1; 14 bases match TRBD2. The CDR3 has 20 amino acids. CDR1 and CDR2 from the germline V gene are SNHLY and FYNNEI. V was pared by 3 bases and J by 0 bases, with 10 bases of the junction left unmatched.

This clone has a single count. J is TRBJ2-2 and V is TRBV4-1; D is possibly TRBD2 (5 bases). CDR1 and CDR2 (germline): MGHRA, YSYEKL. CDR3 size: 14 residues. V lost 4 bases, J lost 5 bases, and 11 bases lay in between. CDR3 nucleotides: TGCGCCAGCAGCCCGATACGGGATACCGGGGAGCTGTTTTTT. Amino acid sequence: CASSPIRDTGELFF.

V and J are TRBV11-2 and TRBJ2-7, with 13 positions matching TRBD2. This CDR3 spans 16 amino acids. The germline V gene encodes CDR1 SGHAT and CDR2 FQNNGV. V trimming: 5 bases; J trimming: 5 bases; junction bases outside the gene matches: 9. CDR3 amino acids: CASSGRTSGRSDEQYF. In DNA, the CDR3 is TGTGCCAGCAGCGGGAGGACTAGCGGGAGATCGGACGAGCAGTACTTC.

The sample holds a few counts of this clone. This chain links TRBV7-8 with TRBJ2-1; 8 nucleotides align to TRBD2. Trimming took 5 bases from V and 9 from J; bases not matched to a gene: 6. Germline CDR1 is SGHVS and CDR2 is FQNEAQ. The length of the CDR3 is 13 residues. CDR3 protein: CASSAETSGEQFF. The CDR3 DNA is TGTGCCAGCAGCGCGGAAACTAGCGGTGAGCAGTTCTTC. The full variable domain, rest sourced from reference TRBV7-8 and TRBJ2-1, is GAGVSQSPRYKVAKRGQDVALRCDPISGHVSLFWYQQALGQGPEFLTYFQNEAQLDKSGLPSDRFFAERPEGSVSTLKIQRTQQEDSAVYLCASSAETSGEQFFGPGTRLTVL.

The chain recombines TRBV7-9 with TRBJ2-7, with TRBD2 matching over 11 bases. The trim removed 5 bases at V and 3 bases at J, leaving 6 bases unmatched. CDR1 SEHNR and CDR2 FQNEAQ come from the germline V gene (reference sequence). This CDR3 comprises 15 residues. CDR3 loop: CASSAGLAGGYEQYF. In DNA form, the CDR3 reads TGTGCCAGCAGCGCCGGACTAGCGGGTGGCTACGAGCAGTACTTC. Full variable domain (outside the CDR3, taken from reference TRBV7-9 and TRBJ2-7): DTGVSQNPRHKITKRGQNVTFRCDPISEHNRLYWYRQTLGQGPEFLTYFQNEAQLEKSRLLSDRFSAERPKGSFSTLEIQRTEQGDSAMYLCASSAGLAGGYEQYFGPGTRLTVT.

The chain combines TRBV13 with TRBJ2-3, with 12 bases aligning to TRBD1. Trimming removed 5 bases from V and 4 bases from J; junction bases left unmatched: 25. This CDR3 is 22 amino acids long. The germline gives CDR1 PRHDT, CDR2 FYEKMQ (reference sequence). The CDR3 nucleotides are TGTGCCAGCAGCCCCGGGACAGGGGGCACCCTATCTCCGGGACTAGGGCCAGATACGCAGTATTTT. It translates to CASSPGTGGTLSPGLGPDTQYF.

This rearrangement joins TRBV5-1 to TRBJ2-5; 8 nucleotides align to TRBD2. Germline loops: CDR1 SGHRS, CDR2 YFSETQ. There are 14 residues in the CDR3. Trimming cost V 2 bases and J 4 bases; bases outside gene matches: 4. The CDR3, as DNA: TGCGCCAGCAGCTTCACTAGCGGCGTAGAGACCCAGTACTTC. It is translated as CASSFTSGVETQYF.

The chain couples TRBV7-9 to TRBJ2-1; possibly TRBD2 for D (5 bases). V gave up 6 bases and J gave up 0 bases, with 6 bases separating them. Germline V gene sequence: CDR1 SEHNR, CDR2 FQNEAQ (reference sequence). This CDR3 is 13 amino acids long. CDR3 bases: TGTGCCAGCAGGGGGAGCTCCTACAATGAGCAGTTCTTC. This encodes CASRGSSYNEQFF.

V is TRBV5-5 and J is TRBJ2-7; D unresolved. The CDR3 spans 13 residues. Germline V gene lookup returns CDR1 SGHKS and CDR2 YYEKEE (reference sequence). The V gene lost 4 bases and the J gene lost 7 bases, with 15 bases spanning the gap. CDR3 bases: TGTGCCAGCAGCGGGCCGTTTAAGTGGGAGCAGTACTTC. This codes for CASSGPFKWEQYF.

The chain carries TRBV6-6 and TRBJ1-6, with 8 bases lining up with TRBD1. Unmatched junction bases numbered 6, after V lost 5 bases and J lost 9 bases. Germline CDR1 and CDR2: MNHNY and SVGAGI (reference sequence). The CDR3 loop spans 14 amino acids. The DNA of the CDR3 is TGTGCCAGCAGTGGAGGACAGGGATTTTCACCCCTCCACTTT. Protein sequence: CASSGGQGFSPLHF.

The genes are TRBV6-1 and TRBJ2-4; D perhaps matches TRBD2 (6 bases). The CDR3 extends over 17 amino acids. V was shortened by 3 bases and J by 8 bases, with 23 bases between the two germline ends. Germline CDR1 and CDR2: MNHNS and SASEGT. CDR3 amino acids: CASSELGLAGRLDIQYF. CDR3 DNA sequence: TGTGCCAGCAGTGAGCTTGGATTGGCAGGGAGGTTGGACATTCAGTACTTC.

This chain connects TRBV7-6 to TRBJ2-1; 10 bases align to TRBD2. The CDR3 totals 16 residues. V shed 4 bases, J shed 2 bases, and the junction held 5 bases outside the gene matches. CDR1 and CDR2 from the germline V gene are SGHVS and FNYEAQ. The CDR3 spells CASSSPGLATYNEQFF. In DNA form, the CDR3 reads TGTGCCAGCAGCTCACCGGGACTAGCGACCTACAATGAGCAGTTCTTC.

The rearrangement links TRBV15 to TRBJ1-1, with TRBD1 matching 7 bases. The ends lost 1 base at V and 8 bases at J; junction bases unmatched: 7. The germline V gene encodes CDR1 LNHNV and CDR2 YYDKDF (reference sequence). The CDR3 is 14 residues long. CDR3 coding DNA: TGTGCCACCAGCAGAGGTACAGGGGTGGAAGAAGCTTTCTTT. This translates into CATSRGTGVEEAFF.

This clone showed up just once. The chain recombines TRBV18 with TRBJ2-3; 8 bases fit TRBD2. CDR3 length: 16 amino acids. The V gene end was trimmed by 3 bases and the J gene end by 3 bases; junction bases not matched to a gene: 8. Germline values: CDR1 KGHSH, CDR2 LQKENI. The CDR3 region is CASSPSSGRRTDTQYF. The CDR3 DNA reads as TGTGCCAGCTCACCTTCCAGCGGGAGAAGAACAGATACGCAGTATTTT.

The sample holds one count of this clone. This chain links TRBV23-1 with TRBJ1-2; D unclear. TRBV23-1 is reported as an ORF; its role is uncertain. The CDR3 covers 14 residues. The germline V and J ends were trimmed by 8 bases and 8 bases, with 21 bases remaining between them. The CDR3 protein is CASAISTVRSGYTF. The CDR3 DNA follows: TGCGCCAGCGCTATCTCTACAGTAAGGTCCGGCTACACCTTC.

This rearrangement joins TRBV28 to TRBJ1-1, with 10 positions matching TRBD1. V lost 7 bases, J lost 11 bases, and 13 bases stayed unmatched. CDR1 is MDHEN, CDR2 SYDVKM, per germline. The CDR3 sequence is 14 residues long. CDR3 in amino acids: CASTTEGQGIYAFF. The CDR3 DNA follows: TGTGCCAGCACCACAGAGGGACAGGGGATATATGCTTTCTTT.

The rearrangement uses TRBV9 and TRBJ2-3; D may be TRBD1 (6 bases). With 4 bases removed from V and 2 bases from J, the gap between germline ends came to 14 bases. CDR3 length: 15 residues. Germline loops: CDR1 SGDLS, CDR2 YYNGEE. CDR3 nucleotide sequence: TGTGCCAGCAGCCCGCACAGGGAGCTCACAGATACGCAGTATTTT. This gives the protein CASSPHRELTDTQYF.

This clone showed up just a few times. The chain employs TRBV14 and TRBJ1-3; 9 nucleotides agree with TRBD1. CDR3 size: 16 residues. Germline values: CDR1 SGHDN, CDR2 FVKESK. V was clipped by 5 bases and J by 3 bases; unmatched bases: 8. CDR3 amino acids: CASSLPGQGVGNTIYF. The CDR3 coding sequence is TGTGCCAGCAGCTTGCCGGGACAGGGAGTTGGAAACACCATATATTTT.

V usage is TRBV9 and J usage is TRBJ1-1; no reliable D call. Germline V gene sequence: CDR1 SGDLS, CDR2 YYNGEE. V lost 7 bases and J 1 base, leaving 8 bases between the germline ends. The CDR3 loop spans 12 amino acids. The CDR3 region has the DNA TGTGCCAGCGGCACACAGAACACTGAAGCTTTCTTT. This translates into CASGTQNTEAFF.

This clone appeared a few times. DNA for the CDR3: TGTGCCAGCAGCTTAGTCGCACAGTCTGAAGCTTTCTTT. Its protein product is CASSLVAQSEAFF. This sequence joins TRBV7-9 and TRBJ1-1; D not certain. V lost 1 base and J lost 6, with 9 bases in between. Germline assignment: CDR1 SEHNR and CDR2 FQNEAQ (reference sequence). The CDR3 spans 13 residues.